This is a list of T cell receptor beta chains from one sample in a study of OX40 agonist ivuxolimab in advanced cancers. TCRdb's table, derived via immunoSEQ multiplex PCR, lists solely in-frame clones and lacks some. The table records tens of thousands of clones, around 92% of them present only once. The sample consisted of CD4+ or CD8+ T cells sorted from blood, taken in a trial of the OX40 agonist ivuxolimab. Receptors originate from an adult with an advanced solid tumor such as melanoma, head and neck, liver or kidney cancer. The CDR3 runs from the conserved cysteine through the conserved F or W. The D gene is left open where the match is weak. Clone size is given for some rows only: seen once, a few or many times, or a class if the clone is expanded.

V: TRBV19
D: .
size: .
J: TRBJ1-4
DNA: TGTGCCAGTAGCAAGGGGGGCTCGGGTGAAAAACTGTTTTTT
CDR3: CASSKGGSGEKLFF

V: TRBV18
D: TRBD1
size: .
J: TRBJ2-7
DNA: TGTGCCAGCTCACCACTTGAGACAGGGTCCGTCTACGAGCAGTACTTC
CDR3: CASSPLETGSVYEQYF

V: TRBV15
D: TRBD2
size: .
J: TRBJ2-1
DNA: TGTGCCACCAGCAGAGAGGCCGGGACTAGCACCAATGAGCAGTTCTTC
CDR3: CATSREAGTSTNEQFF

V: TRBV11-2
D: TRBD1
size: .
J: TRBJ2-7
DNA: TGTGCCAGCAGAACCCCCCGCGGATCGGGGGACAGGGATAGTGACGAGCAGTACTTC
CDR3: CASRTPRGSGDRDSDEQYF

V: TRBV4-1
D: .
size: .
J: TRBJ1-1
DNA: TGCGCCAGCAGCCAAGAGGGGTTGGTCCTAGGGGGGCTGAACACTGAAGCTTTCTTT
CDR3: CASSQEGLVLGGLNTEAFF

V: TRBV14
D: .
size: once
J: TRBJ2-7
DNA: TGTGCCAGCAGCCAGCCCGGCAGGCGGTACGAGCAGTACTTC
CDR3: CASSQPGRRYEQYF

V: TRBV4-1
D: .
size: .
J: TRBJ2-5
DNA: TGCGCCAGCAGAGAAAATGGGCGAGAGACCCAGTACTTC
CDR3: CASRENGRETQYF

V: TRBV9
D: TRBD2
size: .
J: TRBJ2-7
DNA: TGTGCCAGCAGCGTCGACGGGGGGGCAGCCGAGCAGTACTTC
CDR3: CASSVDGGAAEQYF

V: TRBV5-1
D: .
size: .
J: TRBJ2-2
DNA: TGCGCCAGCAGCCCGGGGAGCGTAGAAAACACCGGGGAGCTGTTTTTT
CDR3: CASSPGSVENTGELFF

V: TRBV11-2
D: .
size: once
J: TRBJ2-5
DNA: TGTGCCAGCAGCCAAGTCAGGAACCAAGAGACCCAGTACTTC
CDR3: CASSQVRNQETQYF

V: TRBV11-1
D: .
size: .
J: TRBJ1-6
DNA: TGTGCCAGCAGCCCTGAGCGCTGGAGGTTCAATTCACCCCTCCACTTT
CDR3: CASSPERWRFNSPLHF

V: TRBV5-4
D: .
size: .
J: TRBJ2-3
DNA: TGTGCCAGCAGCTTGGGCGGACTGTACACAGATACGCAGTATTTT
CDR3: CASSLGGLYTDTQYF

V: TRBV9
D: .
size: .
J: TRBJ1-2
DNA: TGTGCCAGCAGCGTAGAGGGGCTTGGCTACACCTTC
CDR3: CASSVEGLGYTF

V: TRBV5-6
D: .
size: .
J: TRBJ2-7
DNA: TGTGCCAGCAGCTTGCGGGGGTTCCGATACGAGCAGTACTTC
CDR3: CASSLRGFRYEQYF

V: TRBV4-1
D: TRBD1
size: .
J: TRBJ2-7
DNA: TGCGCCAGCAGAAGGCAGGGGGCTTCCGAGCAGTACTTC
CDR3: CASRRQGASEQYF

V: TRBV9
D: .
size: .
J: TRBJ1-4
DNA: TGTGCCAGCAGCGTAGGGTGGGGTAGTGAAAAACTGTTTTTT
CDR3: CASSVGWGSEKLFF

V: TRBV21-1
D: .
size: .
J: TRBJ2-4
DNA: TGTGCCAGCACCCGACCTCCTATGGAAAACATTCAGTACTTC
CDR3: CASTRPPMENIQYF

V: TRBV6-1
D: TRBD1
size: few
J: TRBJ1-5
DNA: TGTGCCAGCAGACCGGGACAGGATAGCAATCAGCCCCAGCATTTT
CDR3: CASRPGQDSNQPQHF

V: TRBV13
D: .
size: .
J: TRBJ1-5
DNA: TGTGCCAGCAGCGCACACGGACTGACCAATCAGCCCCAGCATTTT
CDR3: CASSAHGLTNQPQHF

V: TRBV6-5
D: .
size: .
J: TRBJ2-5
DNA: TGTGCCAGCAGTCCCTGGGGAGAGACCCAGTACTTC
CDR3: CASSPWGETQYF

V: TRBV5-4
D: .
size: .
J: TRBJ2-7
DNA: TGTGCCAGCAGCTTGCCCCAGGCCATTACCTACGAGCAGTACTTC
CDR3: CASSLPQAITYEQYF

V: TRBV5-5
D: .
size: .
J: TRBJ2-7
DNA: TGTGCCAGCAGCCCGGGGACCAGACGCTACGAGCAGTACTTC
CDR3: CASSPGTRRYEQYF

V: TRBV6-1
D: TRBD1
size: .
J: TRBJ2-7
DNA: TGTGCCAGCAGTGGGACAGGGGGCGCGAACGAGCAGTACTTC
CDR3: CASSGTGGANEQYF

V: TRBV6-5
D: .
size: .
J: TRBJ2-1
DNA: TGTGCCAGCAGTTACTCCAGCGTCGCGGACAATGAGCAGTTCTTC
CDR3: CASSYSSVADNEQFF

V: TRBV27
D: TRBD2
size: .
J: TRBJ2-7
DNA: TGTGCCAGCAGTTTCGCCACTAGCGGGGGGGCCTACGAGCAGTACTTC
CDR3: CASSFATSGGAYEQYF

V: TRBV9
D: .
size: .
J: TRBJ1-1
DNA: TGTGCCAGCAGCCGCGGAGGGTTGACTGAAGCTTTCTTT
CDR3: CASSRGGLTEAFF

V: TRBV4-1
D: .
size: .
J: TRBJ1-1
DNA: TGCGCCAGCGGCCGATGGGAGGGGGATACTGAAGCTTTCTTT
CDR3: CASGRWEGDTEAFF

V: TRBV4-3
D: .
size: .
J: TRBJ1-1
DNA: TGCGCCAGCAGCCAAGTCGGAAGCGTCAGGCTGAACACTGAAGCTTTCTTT
CDR3: CASSQVGSVRLNTEAFF

V: TRBV9
D: .
size: .
J: TRBJ1-1
DNA: TGTGCCAGCAGCGTTTTCGGGGGCGAGACCACTGAAGCTTTCTTT
CDR3: CASSVFGGETTEAFF

V: TRBV27
D: TRBD2
size: .
J: TRBJ2-7
DNA: TGTGCCAGCAGTTTTTTAGCGGGGGAGACCTACGAGCAGTACTTC
CDR3: CASSFLAGETYEQYF

V: TRBV13
D: .
size: once
J: TRBJ1-6
DNA: TGTGCCAGCAGCCCGGAGGTCCCAAATTCACCCCTCCACTTT
CDR3: CASSPEVPNSPLHF

V: TRBV5-1
D: .
size: few
J: TRBJ1-4
DNA: TGCGCCAGCAGCTTTGGTGAGGGCACGCGGGAAAAACTGTTTTTT
CDR3: CASSFGEGTREKLFF

V: TRBV7-9
D: .
size: once
J: TRBJ2-7
DNA: TGTGCCAGCAGCTTAGAAGATGGGTACGAGCAGTACTTC
CDR3: CASSLEDGYEQYF

V: TRBV4-2
D: TRBD2
size: .
J: TRBJ2-2
DNA: TGTGCCAGCAGCCAAGTCCTAGCGGGGGGGCCCACCGGGGAGCTGTTTTTT
CDR3: CASSQVLAGGPTGELFF

V: TRBV7-9
D: .
size: .
J: TRBJ2-3
DNA: TGTGCCAGCAGTGGGGCCACAGATACGCAGTATTTT
CDR3: CASSGATDTQYF

V: TRBV25-1
D: TRBD1
size: .
J: TRBJ1-1
DNA: TGTGCCAGCAGTGGACGGGACAGGGAGGACGGGACTGAAGCTTTCTTT
CDR3: CASSGRDREDGTEAFF

V: TRBV10-3
D: TRBD2
size: once
J: TRBJ2-5
DNA: TGTGCCATCAGTGAGCTATGGACTAGCGGTTCTCGAGAGACCCAGTACTTC
CDR3: CAISELWTSGSRETQYF

V: TRBV9
D: TRBD2
size: .
J: TRBJ2-3
DNA: TGTGCCAGCAGCGCGCTAGCGGCTAGCACAGATACGCAGTATTTT
CDR3: CASSALAASTDTQYF

V: TRBV19
D: .
size: .
J: TRBJ2-5
DNA: TGTGCCAGTAGCGGGACTCCCGCAACCCAAGAGACCCAGTACTTC
CDR3: CASSGTPATQETQYF

V: TRBV11-2
D: TRBD2
size: .
J: TRBJ2-3
DNA: TGTGCCAGCAGCTTCAGTTTGCGGGGGGGCGTGACAGATACGCAGTATTTT
CDR3: CASSFSLRGGVTDTQYF

V: TRBV6-5
D: TRBD1
size: .
J: TRBJ1-1
DNA: TGTGCCAGCAGTTGGGGGACAGGGGGGACTGAAGCTTTCTTT
CDR3: CASSWGTGGTEAFF

V: TRBV4-3
D: TRBD1
size: once
J: TRBJ2-7
DNA: TGCGCCAGCAGCCTCGGGACAGGGGGCAGCGAGCAGTACTTC
CDR3: CASSLGTGGSEQYF

V: TRBV4-1
D: .
size: once
J: TRBJ2-5
DNA: TGCGCCAGCAGCCAAGTTGGCGGGGAAGAGACCCAGTACTTC
CDR3: CASSQVGGEETQYF

V: TRBV7-9
D: TRBD2
size: .
J: TRBJ2-4
DNA: TGTGCCAGCAGCCGACCAGCGGGGGGCCAAAACATTCAGTACTTC
CDR3: CASSRPAGGQNIQYF

V: TRBV13
D: .
size: .
J: TRBJ2-3
DNA: TGTGCCAGCAGCTTAGGCCTAGCGAGCACAGATACGCAGTATTTT
CDR3: CASSLGLASTDTQYF

V: TRBV7-9
D: .
size: .
J: TRBJ1-4
DNA: TGTGCCAGCCTCAGTCAGGAGCAGGGATACGAAAAACTGTTTTTT
CDR3: CASLSQEQGYEKLFF

V: TRBV2
D: .
size: .
J: TRBJ1-4
DNA: TGTGCCAGCAGTGAAGGAGGGATCTTCGGGGAAAAACTGTTTTTT
CDR3: CASSEGGIFGEKLFF

V: TRBV7-9
D: TRBD1
size: .
J: TRBJ2-3
DNA: TGTGCCAGCAGCCCACCCGACAGGGGTCGTCCAGATACGCAGTATTTT
CDR3: CASSPPDRGRPDTQYF

V: TRBV28
D: .
size: .
J: TRBJ2-5
DNA: TGTGCCAGCAAGAGAGACAGCGTACAAGAGACCCAGTACTTC
CDR3: CASKRDSVQETQYF

V: TRBV6-6
D: .
size: .
J: TRBJ2-1
DNA: TGTGCCAGCAGTTATATCAATGAGCAGTTCTTC
CDR3: CASSYINEQFF

V: TRBV6-5
D: .
size: .
J: TRBJ2-5
DNA: TGTGCCAGCAGCTCACGGACCATCAGAGAGACCCAGTACTTC
CDR3: CASSSRTIRETQYF

V: TRBV5-6
D: .
size: .
J: TRBJ1-1
DNA: TGTGCCAGCAGCATTCTCCCGGGGTACGGGGCTTTCTTT
CDR3: CASSILPGYGAFF

V: TRBV6-5
D: .
size: .
J: TRBJ2-1
DNA: TGTGCCAGCAGTTACGCGGACCCCCCCGAGCAGTTCTTC
CDR3: CASSYADPPEQFF